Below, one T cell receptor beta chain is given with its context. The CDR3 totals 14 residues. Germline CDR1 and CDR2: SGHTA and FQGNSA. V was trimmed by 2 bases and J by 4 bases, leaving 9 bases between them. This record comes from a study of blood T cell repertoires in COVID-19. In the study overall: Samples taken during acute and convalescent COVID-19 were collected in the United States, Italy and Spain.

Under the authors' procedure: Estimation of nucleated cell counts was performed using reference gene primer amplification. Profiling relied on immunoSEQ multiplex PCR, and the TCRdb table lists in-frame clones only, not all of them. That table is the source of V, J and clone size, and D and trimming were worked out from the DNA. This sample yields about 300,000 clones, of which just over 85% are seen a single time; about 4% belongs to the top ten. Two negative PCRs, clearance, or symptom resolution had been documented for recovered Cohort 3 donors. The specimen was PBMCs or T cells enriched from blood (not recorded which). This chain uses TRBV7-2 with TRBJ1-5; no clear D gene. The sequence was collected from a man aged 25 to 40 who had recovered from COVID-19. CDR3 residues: CASSLPGRNQPQHF. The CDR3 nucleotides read TGTGCCAGCAGCTTACCGGGAAGGAATCAGCCCCAGCATTTT. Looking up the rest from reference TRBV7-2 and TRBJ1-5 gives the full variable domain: GAGVSQSPSNKVTEKGKDVELRCDPISGHTALYWYRQSLGQGLEFLIYFQGNSAPDKSGLPSDRFSAERTGGSVSTLTIQRTQQEDSAVYLCASSLPGRNQPQHFGDGTRLSIL.